A selection of T cell receptor beta chains follows, all from one sample in a study of shared clonotypes between healthy human individuals. Profiling relied on immunoSEQ multiplex PCR, and the TCRdb table lists in-frame clones only, not all of them. The sample consists of about 510,000 clones, less than 96% of them appearing once. Sequencing was carried out using naive CD4+ T cells sorted from blood. The receptor source for this set is a young woman in good health. Both conserved end residues are part of each CDR3. A D gene is named only where the DNA matches it firmly. Expanded clones are given a class, and other clones once, few, many or no size at all.

TRBV7-2,.,TRBJ2-5,.,TGTGCCAGCAGCTTAATCGGGGGAGAGACCCAGTACTTC,CASSLIGGETQYF
TRBV7-2,.,TRBJ1-4,.,TGTGCCAGCAGCCAAGATCGGACGGGGACAACTAATGAAAAACTGTTTTTT,CASSQDRTGTTNEKLFF
TRBV9,.,TRBJ1-1,.,TGTGCCACCGGCCCCATCGGGTCGAACACTGAAGCTTTCTTT,CATGPIGSNTEAFF
TRBV6-5,TRBD1,TRBJ2-1,.,TGTGCCAGCAGTTACACCCGGGACAGGGGGCTTCGTAAGCAGTTCTTC,CASSYTRDRGLRKQFF
TRBV9,.,TRBJ2-1,.,TGTGCCAGCAGCGTAGCTGAGGGAGAAGCTTACAATGAGCAGTTCTTC,CASSVAEGEAYNEQFF
TRBV5-1,.,TRBJ1-4,.,TGCGCCAGCAGGGCGGCAGGGGATGGAAAACTGTTTTTT,CASRAAGDGKLFF
TRBV6-5,TRBD1,TRBJ2-7,.,TGTGCCAGCAATCTCGACAGGGGCCCCTACGAGCAGTACTTC,CASNLDRGPYEQYF
TRBV7-9,TRBD2,TRBJ2-2,.,TGTGCCAGCACCGACTCCGGACTAGCGGGATACACCGGGGAGCTGTTTTTT,CASTDSGLAGYTGELFF
TRBV28,.,TRBJ1-1,.,TGTGCCAGCAGTTTAAGTTGGGGGAAGAACACTGAAGCTTTCTTT,CASSLSWGKNTEAFF
TRBV27,TRBD1,TRBJ2-1,.,TGTGCCACCACACAAGAGAACAGGGGTTACAATGAGCAGTTCTTC,CATTQENRGYNEQFF
TRBV7-9,TRBD1,TRBJ1-5,.,TGTGCCAGCAGCTTTTCTTACAGGGGCCCTCGAGAGCAGCCCCAGCATTTT,CASSFSYRGPREQPQHF
TRBV5-1,.,TRBJ2-7,.,TGCGCCAGCAGCTTGGTAGAACTTAGGGGCGAGCAGTACTTC,CASSLVELRGEQYF
TRBV28,.,TRBJ2-7,.,TGTGCCAGCAGCTTACTAACCACCCGGGACACCCGGAGCGAGCAGTACTTC,CASSLLTTRDTRSEQYF
TRBV18,.,TRBJ1-1,.,TGTGCCAGCTCACAGGGGGACACTGAAGCTTTCTTT,CASSQGDTEAFF
TRBV5-4,.,TRBJ1-1,.,TGTGCCAGCAGCAAGAGGTCGACTGCTCCCCAAGCTTTCTTT,CASSKRSTAPQAFF
TRBV27,.,TRBJ2-7,.,TGTGCCAGCAGTTTATTGGGGGCTAGCTCCTACGAGCAGTACTTC,CASSLLGASSYEQYF
TRBV9,TRBD2,TRBJ2-7,.,TGTGCCAGCAGCACAAGGACTAGCGGGAGGGCCTTGGACGAGCAGTACTTC,CASSTRTSGRALDEQYF
TRBV18,TRBD2,TRBJ2-2,.,TGTGCCAGCTCAGTAACCGGGGGGAGCCGCGCCGGGGAGCTGTTTTTT,CASSVTGGSRAGELFF
TRBV5-4,TRBD1,TRBJ2-7,.,TGTGCCAGCAGCCCGGGACAGGGAATTTCCTACGAGCAGTACTTC,CASSPGQGISYEQYF
TRBV19,.,TRBJ1-1,.,TGTGCCAGTAGGAAGGGGGATTCGAACACTGAAGCTTTCTTT,CASRKGDSNTEAFF
TRBV5-1,TRBD2,TRBJ2-7,.,TGCGCCAGCAGCACGGGACGGGAGGGATCCTACGAGCAGTACTTC,CASSTGREGSYEQYF
TRBV10-3,TRBD1,TRBJ1-3,.,TGTGCCATCAGTCCCGGACAGGTCGCGGGAAACACCATATATTTT,CAISPGQVAGNTIYF
TRBV19,.,TRBJ2-2,.,TGTGCCAGTAGTATAGCGACGGGAGAAAGAACCGGGGAGCTGTTTTTT,CASSIATGERTGELFF
TRBV6-5,.,TRBJ1-2,once,TGTGCCAGCAGTTACTCGAGTCTGGGTAGCTATGGCTACACCTTC,CASSYSSLGSYGYTF
TRBV18,.,TRBJ2-1,.,TGTGCCAGCTCACCCCAGGGCGTTGGTGAGCAGTTCTTC,CASSPQGVGEQFF
TRBV28,.,TRBJ2-1,.,TGTGCCAGCAGTTTCAACGTGGCAGAAGGTTCCAATGAGCAGTTCTTC,CASSFNVAEGSNEQFF
TRBV2,.,TRBJ1-5,.,TGTGCCAGCAGAACGTGGGACAGCAATCAGCCCCAGCATTTT,CASRTWDSNQPQHF
TRBV19,TRBD1,TRBJ2-3,.,TGTGCCAGTAGTACCCGGGACAGGGGACCAGATACGCAGTATTTT,CASSTRDRGPDTQYF
TRBV11-2,.,TRBJ2-5,.,TGTGCCAGCAGTTTTGCCCGACCGGGACAACAAGAGACCCAGTACTTC,CASSFARPGQQETQYF
TRBV7-9,.,TRBJ1-2,.,TGTGCCAGCAGCTTAGTCTCTCAACTCTATGGCTACACCTTC,CASSLVSQLYGYTF
TRBV6-6,.,TRBJ2-7,.,TGTGCCAGCAGTTACGTATCTTTCGGGAGTAGCTACGAGCAGTACTTC,CASSYVSFGSSYEQYF
TRBV18,.,TRBJ2-7,.,TGTGCCAGCTCACCTCTTGGGTTAGGAGAGCAGTACTTC,CASSPLGLGEQYF
TRBV5-5,TRBD2,TRBJ2-5,.,TGTGCCAGCAGCAGGACTAGCGGGATACAAGAGACCCAGTACTTC,CASSRTSGIQETQYF
TRBV19,.,TRBJ2-2,.,TGTGCCAGTAGTACAGATCCCGCGAACACCGGGGAGCTGTTTTTT,CASSTDPANTGELFF
TRBV5-5,.,TRBJ2-3,once,TGTGCCAGCAGCTTGGATGTCGGTCACACAGATACGCAGTATTTT,CASSLDVGHTDTQYF
TRBV28,TRBD2,TRBJ2-7,.,TGTGCCAGCAGTCCTTGGGGGGAGGGATCCTACGAGCAGTACTTC,CASSPWGEGSYEQYF
TRBV7-6,TRBD2,TRBJ2-2,.,TGTGCCAGCAAGCGCGGGACTAGCGAGAACACCGGGGAGCTGTTTTTT,CASKRGTSENTGELFF
TRBV7-7,TRBD1,TRBJ1-5,.,TGTGCCAGCAGCTACGAAATAAACCGGGACAGTTTCAATCAGCCCCAGCATTTT,CASSYEINRDSFNQPQHF
TRBV5-1,TRBD1,TRBJ1-2,.,TGCGCCAGCAGCTTGGCCTCTCTCCCGGGACAGGCCCAGCGGGGTGGCTACACCTTC,CASSLASLPGQAQRGGYTF
TRBV5-4,.,TRBJ1-1,.,TGTGCCAGCAGCGGGGTTCGGGACACTGAAGCTTTCTTT,CASSGVRDTEAFF
TRBV7-2,TRBD2,TRBJ2-7,.,TGTGCCAGCAGCCCCTGGAGCGGGGGAGACCTACGGGAGCAGTACTTC,CASSPWSGGDLREQYF
TRBV4-1,.,TRBJ2-3,.,TGCGCCAGCAGCCAAGTCTTCGCTATTAGCACAGATACGCAGTATTTT,CASSQVFAISTDTQYF
TRBV28,.,TRBJ2-7,.,TGTGCCAGCCTTCCGGGGACAAAAACCTACGAGCAGTACTTC,CASLPGTKTYEQYF
TRBV9,.,TRBJ2-3,.,TGTGCCAGCAGCGTAGGGTCTTACACAGATACGCAGTATTTT,CASSVGSYTDTQYF
TRBV9,TRBD1,TRBJ2-4,once,TGTGCCAGCAGCCATGATGTTGGGACAGGGGCCAACATTCAGTACTTC,CASSHDVGTGANIQYF
TRBV19,.,TRBJ1-5,.,TGTGCCAGTAGTAGACGGGACAATCAGCCCCAGCATTTT,CASSRRDNQPQHF
TRBV18,.,TRBJ2-7,.,TGTGCCAGCTCACCCCGGGGGATCTACGAGCAGTACTTC,CASSPRGIYEQYF
TRBV6-5,.,TRBJ2-7,.,TGTGCCAGCAGTTATGGGGAGGCCTACGAGCAGTACTTC,CASSYGEAYEQYF
TRBV28,.,TRBJ1-4,.,TGTGCCAGCAGTTCGAACTCTTGGACGGGCACTAATGAAAAACTGTTTTTT,CASSSNSWTGTNEKLFF
TRBV28,TRBD2,TRBJ2-3,.,TGTGCCAGCAGCTTGACCCGAGCGGGAGTAGATACGCAGTATTTT,CASSLTRAGVDTQYF
TRBV10-3,TRBD2,TRBJ2-1,once,TGTGCCACCTCTACTAGCGGGGAACACAATGAGCAGTTCTTC,CATSTSGEHNEQFF
TRBV10-3,.,TRBJ2-3,.,TGTGCCATCAGTGAGCGGGCGGGGCATACGCAGTATTTT,CAISERAGHTQYF
TRBV4-2,TRBD2,TRBJ2-7,.,TGTGCCAGCAGCCTATCAGCGGGAGGGCCCCACGAGCAGTACTTC,CASSLSAGGPHEQYF